This T cell receptor beta chain was recorded in a study of control samples from healthy donors and cancer patients. Libraries were prepared by immunoSEQ multiplex PCR; TCRdb keeps only in-frame clonotypes and omits some of them. This table holds about 170,000 clones, roughly 95% found once. This TCR came from a woman aged 55-70 years in good health. The sequencing sample was made of blood.

CDR3 in amino acids: CAISMGWGSYNEQFF. The CDR3 nucleotides are TGTGCCATCAGTATGGGTTGGGGGTCCTACAATGAGCAGTTCTTC. This chain uses TRBV10-3 with TRBJ2-1; perhaps D is TRBD1 or TRBD2 (5 bases each). Per germline, CDR1 ENHRY and CDR2 SYGVKD. CDR3 size: 15 residues. V was trimmed by 5 bases and J by 1 base, leaving 12 bases between them.